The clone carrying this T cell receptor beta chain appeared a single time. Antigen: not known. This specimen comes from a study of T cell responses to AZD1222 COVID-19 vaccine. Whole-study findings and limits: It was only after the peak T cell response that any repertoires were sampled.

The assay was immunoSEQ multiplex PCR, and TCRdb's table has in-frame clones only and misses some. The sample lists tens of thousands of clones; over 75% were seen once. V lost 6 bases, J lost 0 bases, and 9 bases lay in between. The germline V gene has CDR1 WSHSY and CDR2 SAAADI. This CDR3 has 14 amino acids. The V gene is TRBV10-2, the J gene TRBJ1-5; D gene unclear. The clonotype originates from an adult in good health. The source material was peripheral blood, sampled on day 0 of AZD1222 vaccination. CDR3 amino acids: CASRGGYSNQPQHF. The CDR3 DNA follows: TGCGCCAGCAGGGGAGGCTATAGCAATCAGCCCCAGCATTTT.